The text below deals with one TCR beta chain. Its cognate antigen has yet to be identified. Base qualities were left out, and no much larger clone turns up one base away. Per the germline V gene, MDHEN is the CDR1 and SYDVKM is the CDR2. The germline V and J ends show losses of 5 bases and 5 bases respectively, and no gene match explains 6 bases of the junction. From the cysteine up to the phenylalanine, the CDR3 has a length of 15 residues. The sequence is cut down to CDR3 DNA, 45 bases in frame from base 1. The sample belongs to a study of breast tumors, draining lymph nodes, adjacent tissues (dated by TCRdb to the mid-2010s). Regarding the study in general: Breast cancer patients provided tumor, adjacent nontumor tissue and axillary lymph nodes, and the study compared the TCR beta repertoires across these three sources. The study was designed to assess the relationships and possible T-cell exchange between tumor, surrounding tissue and draining lymph node repertoires in human breast cancer.

For sequencing, an Illumina HiSeq 2000 was employed. Multiplex PCR amplification was used to generate the TCR beta chain libraries. The amplified TCR beta chain products were analyzed by high-throughput sequencing. TCRdb trimmed public reads at Q25 via fastp, called clones via MiXCR and kept in-frame beta chains. Rows with one shared CDR3 protein collapse into an entry with the most common genes and DNA. The sample data list 150,000 to 200,000 distinct CDR3 sequences, and roughly 30% of these were observed just once. Jointly, the top ten make up 3.5% to 4.5% of the sample. Lymph node samples came from the axillary draining lymph nodes of breast cancer patients. The research as a whole found: The data were considered consistent with the idea that most tumor T cells come from the lymph node and then expand in tumor tissue. The conclusion that tumor T cells originate in lymph nodes was framed as consistent with a hypothesis rather than directly demonstrated. Tumor T-cell repertoires showed less diversity than lymph node repertoires and more diversity than nontumor tissue repertoires, and tumor T-cell repertoires showed preferential V and J gene usage. Tumor and nontumor tissue repertoires were significantly more similar in luminal-like than in basal-like breast cancer.

Recombination joined TRBV28 with TRBJ2-3, with 11 junctional bases fitting TRBD2. Material for sequencing was axillary lymph node tissue. The origin of this receptor is a female donor with breast cancer. Some clones in this sample may be carry-over from other donors' samples. Here is the DNA: TGTGCCAGCAGTACTAGCGGGAGTTTGATAGATACGCAGTATTTT. Its protein reads: CASSTSGSLIDTQYF. Here the CDR3 is joined to the reference TRBV28 and TRBJ2-3 genes, and the full variable domain is: DVKVTQSSRYLVKRTGEKVFLECVQDMDHENMFWYRQDPGLGLRLIYFSYDVKMKEKGDIPEGYSVSREKKERFSLILESASTNQTSMYLCASSTSGSLIDTQYFGPGTRLTVL.